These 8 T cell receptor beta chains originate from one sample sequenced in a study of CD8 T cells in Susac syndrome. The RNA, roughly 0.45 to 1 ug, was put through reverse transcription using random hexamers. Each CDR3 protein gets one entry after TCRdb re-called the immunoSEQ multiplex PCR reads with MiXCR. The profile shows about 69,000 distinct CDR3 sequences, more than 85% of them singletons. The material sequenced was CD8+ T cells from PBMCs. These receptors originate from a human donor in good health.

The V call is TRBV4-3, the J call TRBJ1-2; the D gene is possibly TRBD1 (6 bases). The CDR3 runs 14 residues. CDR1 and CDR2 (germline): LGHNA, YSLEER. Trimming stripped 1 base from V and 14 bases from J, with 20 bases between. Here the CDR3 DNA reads TGCGCCAGCAGCCAAGGCGCAGGGGCCTATGTTCGAACCTTC. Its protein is CASSQGAGAYVRTF.

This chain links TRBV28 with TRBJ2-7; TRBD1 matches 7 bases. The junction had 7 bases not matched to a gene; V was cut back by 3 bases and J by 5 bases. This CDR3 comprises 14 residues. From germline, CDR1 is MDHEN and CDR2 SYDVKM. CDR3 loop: CASSFQGVRNEQYV. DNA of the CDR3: TGTGCCAGCAGTTTCCAGGGGGTAAGGAACGAGCAGTACGTC.

The DNA of the CDR3 is TGTGCCAGCAGCGAGGGACAGTTGAACACTGAAGCTTTCTTT. It translates to CASSEGQLNTEAFF. The rearrangement joins TRBV9 to TRBJ1-1; 7 positions agree with TRBD1. Germline CDR1 and CDR2: SGDLS and YYNGEE. The trim removed 3 bases at V and 0 bases at J, leaving 2 bases unmatched. The CDR3 runs 14 residues.

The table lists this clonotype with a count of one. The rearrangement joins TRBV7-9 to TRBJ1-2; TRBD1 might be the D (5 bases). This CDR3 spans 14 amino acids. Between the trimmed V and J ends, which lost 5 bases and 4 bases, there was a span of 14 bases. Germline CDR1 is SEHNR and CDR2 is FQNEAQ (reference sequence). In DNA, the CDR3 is TGTGCCAGCAGCCAAGGGATGGACATCTATGGCTACACCTTC. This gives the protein CASSQGMDIYGYTF.

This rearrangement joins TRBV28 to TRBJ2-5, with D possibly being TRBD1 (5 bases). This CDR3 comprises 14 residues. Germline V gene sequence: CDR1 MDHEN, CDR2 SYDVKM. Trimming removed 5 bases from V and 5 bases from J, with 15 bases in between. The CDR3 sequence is CASSLGLPVETQYF. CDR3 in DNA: TGTGCCAGCAGTCTGGGGCTCCCCGTGGAGACCCAGTACTTC.

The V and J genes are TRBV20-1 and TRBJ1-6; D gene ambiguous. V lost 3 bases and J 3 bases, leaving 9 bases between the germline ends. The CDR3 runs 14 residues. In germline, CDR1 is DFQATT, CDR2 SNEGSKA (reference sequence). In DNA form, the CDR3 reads TGCAGTGCTAGTCGAACAAACTATAATTCACCCCTCCACTTT. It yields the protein CSASRTNYNSPLHF.

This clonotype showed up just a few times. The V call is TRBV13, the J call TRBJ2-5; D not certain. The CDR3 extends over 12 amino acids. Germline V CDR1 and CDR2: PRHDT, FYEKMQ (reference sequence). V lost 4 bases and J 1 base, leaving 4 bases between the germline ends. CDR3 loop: CASSSSQETQYF. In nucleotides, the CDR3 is TGTGCCAGCAGCTCAAGCCAAGAGACCCAGTACTTC.

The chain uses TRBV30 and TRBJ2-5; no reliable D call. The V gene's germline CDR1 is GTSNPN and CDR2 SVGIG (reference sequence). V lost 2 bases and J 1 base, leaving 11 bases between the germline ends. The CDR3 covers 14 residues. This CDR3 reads CAWSTETRQETQYF. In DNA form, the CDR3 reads TGTGCCTGGAGTACTGAGACTCGCCAAGAGACCCAGTACTTC.